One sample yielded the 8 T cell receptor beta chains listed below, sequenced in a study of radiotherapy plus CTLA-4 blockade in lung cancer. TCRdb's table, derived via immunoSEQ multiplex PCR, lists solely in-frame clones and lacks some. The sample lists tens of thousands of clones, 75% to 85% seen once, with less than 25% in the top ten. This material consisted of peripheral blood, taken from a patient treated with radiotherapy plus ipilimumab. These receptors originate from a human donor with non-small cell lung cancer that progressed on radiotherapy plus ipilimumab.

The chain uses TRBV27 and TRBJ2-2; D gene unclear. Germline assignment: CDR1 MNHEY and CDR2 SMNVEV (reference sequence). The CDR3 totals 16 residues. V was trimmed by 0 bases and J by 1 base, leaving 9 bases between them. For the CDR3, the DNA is TGTGCCAGCAGTTTATCTCAGCTGGGGAACACCGGGGAGCTGTTTTTT. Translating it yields CASSLSQLGNTGELFF.

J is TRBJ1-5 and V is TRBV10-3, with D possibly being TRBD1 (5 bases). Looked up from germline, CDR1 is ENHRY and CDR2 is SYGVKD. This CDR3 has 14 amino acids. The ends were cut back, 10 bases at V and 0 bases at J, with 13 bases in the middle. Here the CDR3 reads CATGTDISNQPQHF. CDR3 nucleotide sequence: TGTGCCACCGGCACGGACATTAGCAATCAGCCCCAGCATTTT.

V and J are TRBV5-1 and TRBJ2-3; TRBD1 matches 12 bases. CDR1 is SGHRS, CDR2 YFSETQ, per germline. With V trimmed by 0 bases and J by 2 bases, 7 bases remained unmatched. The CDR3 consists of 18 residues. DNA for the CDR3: TGCGCCAGCAGCTTGGCCCGCGGGACAGGGGGCCTCACAGATACGCAGTATTTT. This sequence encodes CASSLARGTGGLTDTQYF. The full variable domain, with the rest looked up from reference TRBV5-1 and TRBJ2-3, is KAGVTQTPRYLIKTRGQQVTLSCSPISGHRSVSWYQQTPGQGLQFLFEYFSETQRNKGNFPGRFSGRQFSNSRSEMNVSTLELGDSALYLCASSLARGTGGLTDTQYFGPGTRLTVL.

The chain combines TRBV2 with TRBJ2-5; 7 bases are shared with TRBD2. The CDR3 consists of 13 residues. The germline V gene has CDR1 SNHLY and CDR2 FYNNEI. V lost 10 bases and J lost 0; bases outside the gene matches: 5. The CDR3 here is CATSGEYQETQYF. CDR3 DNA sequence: TGTGCCACCAGCGGGGAGTACCAAGAGACCCAGTACTTC.

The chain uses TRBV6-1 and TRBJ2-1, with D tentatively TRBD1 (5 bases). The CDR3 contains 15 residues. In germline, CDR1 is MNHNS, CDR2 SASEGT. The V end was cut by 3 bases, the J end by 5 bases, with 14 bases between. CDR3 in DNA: TGTGCCAGCAGTGAGGGGCTAGGCAGACACAATGAGCAGTTCTTC. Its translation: CASSEGLGRHNEQFF.

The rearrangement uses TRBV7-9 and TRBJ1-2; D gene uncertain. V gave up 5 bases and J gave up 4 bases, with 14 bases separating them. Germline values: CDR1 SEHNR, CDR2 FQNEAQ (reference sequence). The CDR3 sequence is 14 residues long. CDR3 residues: CASSPPGLGYGYTF. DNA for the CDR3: TGTGCCAGCAGCCCCCCTGGGCTAGGCTATGGCTACACCTTC.

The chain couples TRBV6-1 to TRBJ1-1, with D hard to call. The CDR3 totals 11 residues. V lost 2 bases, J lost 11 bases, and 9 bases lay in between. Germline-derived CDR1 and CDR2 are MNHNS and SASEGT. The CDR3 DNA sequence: TGTGCCAGCAGTGAAAGTATTCGGGCTTTCTTT. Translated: CASSESIRAFF.

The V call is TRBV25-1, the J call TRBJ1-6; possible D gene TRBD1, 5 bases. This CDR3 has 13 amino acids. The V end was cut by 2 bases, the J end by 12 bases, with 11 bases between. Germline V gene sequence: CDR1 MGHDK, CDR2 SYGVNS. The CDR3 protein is CASSEGAGLPLHF. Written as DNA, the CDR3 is TGTGCCAGCAGTGAAGGAGCAGGGTTACCCCTCCACTTT. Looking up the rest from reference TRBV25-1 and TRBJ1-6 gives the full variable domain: EADIYQTPRYLVIGTGKKITLECSQTMGHDKMYWYQQDPGMELHLIHYSYGVNSTEKGDLSSESTVSRIRTEHFPLTLESARPSHTSQYLCASSEGAGLPLHFGNGTRLTVT.